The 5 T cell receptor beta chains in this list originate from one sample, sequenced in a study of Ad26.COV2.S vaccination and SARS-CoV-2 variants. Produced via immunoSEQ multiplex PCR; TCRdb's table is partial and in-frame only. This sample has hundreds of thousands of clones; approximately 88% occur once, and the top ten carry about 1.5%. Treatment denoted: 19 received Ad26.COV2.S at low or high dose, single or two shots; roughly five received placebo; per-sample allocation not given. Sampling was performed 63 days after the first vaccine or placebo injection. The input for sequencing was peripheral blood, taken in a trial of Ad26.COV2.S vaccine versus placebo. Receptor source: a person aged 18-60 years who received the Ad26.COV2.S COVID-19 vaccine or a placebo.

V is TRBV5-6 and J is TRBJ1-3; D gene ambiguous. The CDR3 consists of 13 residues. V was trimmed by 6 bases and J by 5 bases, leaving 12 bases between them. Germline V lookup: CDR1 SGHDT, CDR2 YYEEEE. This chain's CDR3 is CASMGGERNTIYF. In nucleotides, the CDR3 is TGTGCCAGCATGGGCGGGGAGCGAAACACCATATATTTT.

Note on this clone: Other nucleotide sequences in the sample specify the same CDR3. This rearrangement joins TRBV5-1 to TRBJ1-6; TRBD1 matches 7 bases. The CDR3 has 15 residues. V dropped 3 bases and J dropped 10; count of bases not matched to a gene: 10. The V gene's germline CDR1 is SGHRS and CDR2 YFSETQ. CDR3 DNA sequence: TGCGCCAGCAGCTCTTCGGGCAGGGGGAACTCACCCCTCCACTTT. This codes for CASSSSGRGNSPLHF.

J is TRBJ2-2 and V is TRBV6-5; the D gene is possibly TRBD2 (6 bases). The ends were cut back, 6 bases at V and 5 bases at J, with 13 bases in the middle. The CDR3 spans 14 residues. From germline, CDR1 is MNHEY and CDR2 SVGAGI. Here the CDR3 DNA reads TGTGCCAGCAGGCAGGGACTCCGAACCGGGGAGCTGTTTTTT. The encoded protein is CASRQGLRTGELFF.

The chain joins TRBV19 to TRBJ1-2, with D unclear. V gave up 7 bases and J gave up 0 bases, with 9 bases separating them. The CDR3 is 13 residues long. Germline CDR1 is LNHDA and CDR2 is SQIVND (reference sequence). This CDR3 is CASTLGTNYGYTF. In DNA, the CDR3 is TGTGCCAGTACCCTGGGCACTAACTATGGCTACACCTTC.

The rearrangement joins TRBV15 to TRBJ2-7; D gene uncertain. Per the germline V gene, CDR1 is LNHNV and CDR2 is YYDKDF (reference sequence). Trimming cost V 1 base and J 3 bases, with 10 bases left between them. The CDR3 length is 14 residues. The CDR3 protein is CATSRGGTFYEQYF. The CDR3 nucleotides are TGTGCCACCAGCAGAGGAGGAACCTTCTACGAGCAGTACTTC.